Presented here are 30 T cell receptor beta chains from one specimen sequenced in a study of cytomegalovirus exposure and HLA in healthy donors (dated by TCRdb to 2017 to 2019). Library generation was performed with the immunoSEQ multiplex PCR assay. For the multiplex PCR, a mixture combining 60 forward primers for TCR Vbeta segments and 13 reverse primers for TCR Jbeta segments was used. The table was pulled from immuneACCESS by TCRdb, which kept in-frame rearrangements only. Such tables lose some clones; where checked, under half of the loss comes from unresolved V genes, and the rest has no known cause. The table for this sample lists roughly 140,000 clones; over 70% of them were counted only once. The top ten constitute 6.7% of the sample. Sequenced material: PBMCs. The receptors shown here come from a woman aged 40 to 55 in good health and CMV-seropositive.

The chain uses TRBV6-6 and TRBJ2-3; D is uncertain. The germline gives CDR1 MNHNY, CDR2 SVGAGI (reference sequence). Trimming stripped 5 bases from V and 9 bases from J, with 21 bases between. The CDR3 is made up of 15 amino acids. CDR3 amino acids: CASSQLTNYRETQYF. In DNA, the CDR3 is TGTGCCAGCAGTCAGCTAACCAATTACAGAGAGACGCAGTATTTT.

The chain has TRBV6-1 and TRBJ2-1; 8 bases fit TRBD2. In germline, CDR1 is MNHNS, CDR2 SASEGT. After removal of 5 bases from V and 2 bases from J, the junction contained 5 bases not matched to a gene. The CDR3 consists of 15 residues. CDR3 loop: CASSRSGGTYNEQFF. In nucleotides, the CDR3 is TGTGCCAGCAGTCGAAGCGGGGGCACCTACAATGAGCAGTTCTTC.

The CDR3 DNA reads as TGTGCCAGCAGTTATCAGGGCGGCACTGAAGCTTTCTTT. It specifies CASSYQGGTEAFF. The rearrangement joins TRBV6-5 to TRBJ1-1, with D perhaps TRBD1 (5 bases). The CDR3 loop spans 13 amino acids. The germline V gene has CDR1 MNHEY and CDR2 SVGAGI. Trimming pared 3 bases from V and 4 bases from J, leaving 9 bases between.

This clone was counted a few times. This sequence joins TRBV13 and TRBJ2-7; D gene uncertain. Trimming took off 2 bases at V and 6 bases at J, with 8 bases between the two ends. The CDR3 consists of 12 residues. The germline CDR1 and CDR2 sequences are PRHDT and FYEKMQ (reference sequence). CDR3: CASSLSVGEQYF. The CDR3 DNA is TGTGCCAGCAGCTTAAGCGTTGGCGAGCAGTACTTC.

J is TRBJ2-2 and V is TRBV30; D gene ambiguous. Germline V gene data show CDR1 as GTSNPN and CDR2 as SVGIG (reference sequence). This CDR3 spans 11 amino acids. The V end lost 5 bases, the J end lost 5 bases, and 6 bases lay between the germline ends. The CDR3 reads CAWGDTGELFF. In DNA form, the CDR3 reads TGTGCCTGGGGAGATACCGGGGAGCTGTTTTTT. The variable domain in full, completed from reference TRBV30 and TRBJ2-2, reads SQTIHQWPATLVQPVGSPLSLECTVEGTSNPNLYWYRQAAGRGLQLLFYSVGIGQISSEVPQNLSASRPQDRQFILSSKKLLLSDSGFYLCAWGDTGELFFGEGSRLTVL.

The V call is TRBV10-2, the J call TRBJ1-6; D remains ambiguous. Germline V gene sequence: CDR1 WSHSY, CDR2 SAAADI. V lost 3 bases and J lost 7, with 7 bases in between. This CDR3 region has 13 residues. The CDR3 spells CASSEQENSPLHF. In DNA, the CDR3 is TGCGCCAGCAGTGAACAAGAAAATTCACCCCTCCACTTT.

The chain combines TRBV5-1 with TRBJ2-5; TRBD2 aligns across 15 bases. CDR1 is SGHRS, CDR2 YFSETQ, per germline. The CDR3 covers 17 residues. V dropped 4 bases and J dropped 5; count of bases not matched to a gene: 9. The chain's CDR3 is CASSAGLAGGLQETQYF. The CDR3 coding sequence is TGCGCCAGCAGCGCTGGACTAGCGGGGGGGCTTCAGGAGACCCAGTACTTC.

V gene TRBV9 combines with J gene TRBJ2-1; 12 bases line up with TRBD2. Germline loops: CDR1 SGDLS, CDR2 YYNGEE. V shed 4 bases, J shed 6 bases, and the junction held 8 bases outside the gene matches. This CDR3 contains 16 residues. As DNA, the CDR3 is TGTGCCAGCAGCACATTGACTAGCGGGGGTTCCAATGAGCAGTTCTTC. Protein product: CASSTLTSGGSNEQFF.

The chain is built from TRBV7-9 and TRBJ1-4, with D possibly being TRBD1 (6 bases). The CDR3 runs to 15 residues. Trimming removed 5 bases at V and 4 bases at J, with 14 bases between. Germline lookup yields CDR1 SEHNR and CDR2 FQNEAQ (reference sequence). The CDR3 here is CASSQDLGGNEKLFF. CDR3 bases: TGTGCCAGCAGCCAAGACCTAGGGGGTAATGAAAAACTGTTTTTT.

The chain recombines TRBV7-2 with TRBJ2-7; 12 bases line up with TRBD1. V lost 5 bases, J lost 4 bases, and 15 bases stayed unmatched. The CDR3 spans 18 residues. Germline V CDR1 and CDR2: SGHTA, FQGNSA. The CDR3 sequence: CASSPPPGQGAGGYEQYF. The CDR3 coding sequence is TGTGCCAGCAGCCCTCCACCGGGACAGGGGGCTGGTGGGTACGAGCAGTACTTC.

This sequence joins TRBV9 and TRBJ2-7, with 8 bases identical to TRBD2. The CDR3 consists of 15 residues. Germline values: CDR1 SGDLS, CDR2 YYNGEE. V lost 2 bases to trimming and J lost 0 bases; unmatched junction nucleotides: 4. In DNA, the CDR3 is TGTGCCAGCAGCGTTAGCGGGGAGAGCTCCTACGAGCAGTACTTC. It is translated as CASSVSGESSYEQYF.

There are a few counts of this clone. V is TRBV4-1 and J is TRBJ1-6; weak D call: TRBD1 (6 bases). The CDR3 has 14 residues. The germline V gene encodes CDR1 MGHRA and CDR2 YSYEKL. Trimming pared 4 bases from V and 9 bases from J, leaving 13 bases between. CDR3 loop: CASSPYGGASPLHF. CDR3 sequence (DNA): TGCGCCAGCAGCCCCTACGGGGGGGCTTCACCCCTCCACTTT.

The chain carries TRBV29-1 and TRBJ2-5, with TRBD1 matching 8 bases. The CDR3 loop spans 14 amino acids. V was pared by 5 bases and J by 4 bases, with 9 bases of the junction left unmatched. Germline V gives CDR1 SQVTM, CDR2 ANQGSEA. CDR3 nucleotide sequence: TGCAGCGTTTGGGACAGGATCTCACTAGAGACCCAGTACTTC. It is translated as CSVWDRISLETQYF.

The genes are TRBV5-1 and TRBJ2-5, with 8 bases fitting TRBD2. After removal of 4 bases from V and 3 bases from J, the junction contained 5 bases not matched to a gene. Per the germline V gene, CDR1 is SGHRS and CDR2 is YFSETQ. The CDR3 totals 14 residues. The CDR3, as DNA: TGCGCCAGCAGCCGATTTAGCGGGGAAGAGACCCAGTACTTC. Its protein is CASSRFSGEETQYF.

J is TRBJ2-5 and V is TRBV27; a possible D gene is TRBD1 (5 bases). Per the germline V gene, CDR1 is MNHEY and CDR2 is SMNVEV (reference sequence). This CDR3 spans 14 amino acids. V dropped 5 bases and J dropped 6 bases, with 16 bases sitting between them. This chain's CDR3 is CASSPIWGGQTQYF. CDR3 nucleotide sequence: TGTGCCAGCAGTCCGATATGGGGCGGTCAGACCCAGTACTTC.

The J gene is TRBJ1-4, the V gene TRBV18, with TRBD1 matching 11 bases. The CDR3 has 18 amino acids. Looked up from germline, CDR1 is KGHSH and CDR2 is LQKENI. V was pared by 4 bases and J by 0 bases, with 7 bases of the junction left unmatched. This chain's CDR3 is CASSLWTGGVPTNEKLFF. CDR3 coding DNA: TGTGCCAGCTCACTGTGGACAGGGGGCGTCCCAACTAATGAAAAACTGTTTTTT.

The rearrangement uses TRBV7-3 and TRBJ2-4, with 14 bases that match TRBD2. Germline trimming cut 5 bases from V and 0 bases from J; bases unmatched to any gene: 3. Germline V gene lookup returns CDR1 SGHTA and CDR2 FQGTGA. The CDR3 is made up of 17 amino acids. The CDR3 sequence is CASSVTSGGVAKNIQYF. DNA for the CDR3: TGTGCCAGCAGCGTGACTAGCGGGGGGGTAGCCAAAAACATTCAGTACTTC.

On this clone itself: Mismatch with germline at one junction end may stem from a read error. The gene calls are TRBV7-9 and TRBJ1-6, with 8 bases aligning to TRBD1. Germline V gene sequence: CDR1 SEHNR, CDR2 FQNEAQ (reference sequence). There are 16 residues in the CDR3. The CDR3 DNA reads TGTTCCAGCAGCGCTACTGGACAGGGCAGTAGTTCACCCCTCCACTTT. Protein sequence: CSSSATGQGSSSPLHF.

This clone was picked up a small number of times. V and J are TRBV28 and TRBJ2-5, with 7 nucleotides matching TRBD2. V shed 4 bases, J shed 11 bases, and the junction held 4 bases outside the gene matches. Looked up from germline, CDR1 is MDHEN and CDR2 is SYDVKM. This CDR3 comprises 11 residues. The CDR3 spells CASSSMGGQYF. The CDR3 bases are TGTGCCAGCAGTTCCATGGGGGGGCAGTACTTC.

V usage is TRBV6-1 and J usage is TRBJ1-4; D is undetermined. Per the germline V gene, CDR1 is MNHNS and CDR2 is SASEGT. Trimming left V 7 bases short and J 3 bases short, with 12 bases between. There are 14 residues in the CDR3. The CDR3 here is CASIGQAPNEKLFF. The DNA of the CDR3 is TGTGCCAGCATTGGCCAGGCGCCTAATGAAAAACTGTTTTTT.

The gene calls are TRBV5-5 and TRBJ1-3, with D perhaps TRBD1 (5 bases). The CDR3 consists of 15 residues. Between the trimmed V and J ends, which lost 4 bases and 4 bases, there was a span of 15 bases. Germline V gives CDR1 SGHKS, CDR2 YYEKEE (reference sequence). The CDR3 sequence is CASSRTNGGGNTIYF. For the CDR3, the DNA is TGTGCCAGCAGCCGGACAAACGGGGGAGGAAACACCATATATTTT.

This chain joins TRBV11-2 and TRBJ1-5, with TRBD1 identical over 7 bases. The CDR3 has 15 residues. The V gene's germline CDR1 is SGHAT and CDR2 FQNNGV. V lost 6 bases to trimming and J lost 1 base; unmatched junction nucleotides: 6. CDR3 sequence reads: CASSLLQGSNQPQHF. The CDR3 DNA reads as TGTGCCAGCAGTTTGTTACAGGGGAGCAATCAGCCCCAGCATTTT. Combining the CDR3 with reference TRBV11-2 and TRBJ1-5 gives the whole variable domain EAGVAQSPRYKIIEKRQSVAFWCNPISGHATLYWYQQILGQGPKLLIQFQNNGVVDDSQLPKDRFSAERLKGVDSTLKIQPAKLEDSAVYLCASSLLQGSNQPQHFGDGTRLSIL.

This chain links TRBV4-1 with TRBJ2-3, with TRBD2 as a possible D gene (6 bases). Germline CDR1 is MGHRA and CDR2 is YSYEKL. This CDR3 region has 17 residues. Trimming removed 1 base from V and 2 bases from J, with 16 bases in between. The CDR3 DNA reads as TGCGCCAGCAGCCAAGTGTCACTAGCTCAATTCACAGATACGCAGTATTTT. This translates into CASSQVSLAQFTDTQYF.

This clone was picked up a small number of times. The rearrangement links TRBV10-3 to TRBJ1-2, with D hard to call. The V end was cut by 0 bases, the J end by 7 bases, with 12 bases between. The CDR3 is 14 amino acids. Per the germline V gene, CDR1 is ENHRY and CDR2 is SYGVKD. In nucleotides, the CDR3 is TGTGCCATCAGTGAGTCACTCAGCCGGGGTGGCTACACCTTC. It is translated as CAISESLSRGGYTF.

The chain combines TRBV6-1 with TRBJ2-5; TRBD2 matches 8 bases. The V and J ends lost 8 bases and 5 bases, in that order; junction bases with no gene match: 13. The CDR3 covers 15 residues. Per the germline V gene, CDR1 is MNHNS and CDR2 is SASEGT. The CDR3 sequence is CASCWTGGPGETQYF. CDR3 sequence (DNA): TGTGCCAGCTGTTGGACGGGGGGGCCGGGGGAGACCCAGTACTTC.

The rearrangement links TRBV5-1 to TRBJ1-1; no reliable D call. The CDR3 is made up of 14 amino acids. CDR1 is SGHRS, CDR2 YFSETQ, per germline. V gave up 0 bases and J gave up 0 bases, with 6 bases separating them. CDR3 residues: CASSLDPMNTEAFF. As DNA, the CDR3 is TGCGCCAGCAGCTTGGACCCTATGAACACTGAAGCTTTCTTT.

The count of this clone is one. This sequence joins TRBV11-2 and TRBJ2-7; perhaps TRBD1 as D (5 bases). The length of the CDR3 is 16 residues. The germline gives CDR1 SGHAT, CDR2 FQNNGV. V lost 2 bases and J lost 6, with 20 bases in between. CDR3 sequence: CASSLRRPGRRAEQYF. Written as DNA, the CDR3 is TGTGCCAGCAGCTTACGACGGCCAGGGCGAAGGGCCGAGCAGTACTTC.

The rearrangement links TRBV11-1 to TRBJ1-1; D is undetermined. CDR3 length: 15 residues. Germline-derived CDR1 and CDR2 are SGHAT and FQDESV (reference sequence). V lost 7 bases to trimming and J lost 5 bases, with 20 bases between them. CDR3 DNA: TGTGCCAGCAACCGAGGCCCGGGGATGGAGACTGAAGCTTTCTTT. It is translated as CASNRGPGMETEAFF.

This chain uses TRBV2 with TRBJ1-2; D may be TRBD1 (5 bases). This CDR3 region has 13 residues. V gave up 6 bases and J gave up 7 bases, with 15 bases separating them. Germline V gives CDR1 SNHLY, CDR2 FYNNEI. CDR3 in DNA: TGTGCCAGCAGGGGGGAGGGGCTTGGTGGCTACACCTTC. Encoded protein: CASRGEGLGGYTF.

This clone was observed a handful of times. The chain employs TRBV4-2 and TRBJ2-3, with D unclear. The CDR3 is 16 residues long. V was shortened by 1 base and J by 0 bases, with 11 bases between the two germline ends. Germline V gene lookup returns CDR1 LGHNA and CDR2 YNFKEQ. The CDR3 DNA follows: TGTGCCAGCAGCCAAGGGTCGGGTGTGAGCACAGATACGCAGTATTTT. This codes for CASSQGSGVSTDTQYF.